The T cell receptor (beta chain) under discussion was sequenced for a study of metastatic and nonmetastatic thyroid tumors. Overall study context: For malignant and benign thyroid patients, tumor or nodule tissue and blood were the sources whose repertoires were compared.

In this sample, this clone turned up many times. No patient received treatment before thyroid surgery. There are 15 residues in the CDR3. The junction had 7 bases not matched to a gene; V was cut back by 4 bases and J by 4 bases. Germline-derived CDR1 and CDR2 are LGHDT and YNNKEL (reference sequence). Via MiXCR, TCRdb re-called the PCR reads. The sample includes 70,000 or so clones, approximately 15% seen only once; the top ten take approximately 7%. This receptor was identified in a male donor with papillary thyroid cancer or a benign thyroid nodule (not recorded which). Some clones in this sample may be carry-over from other donors' samples. This chain links TRBV3-1 with TRBJ2-5; TRBD2 matches 9 bases. Sequencing was done on a sample of blood. CDR3 in amino acids: CASSRLAGGRETQYF. The DNA for the CDR3 is TGTGCCAGCAGCCGTTTGGCGGGAGGGAGAGAGACCCAGTACTTC.